A selection of T cell receptor beta chains follows, all from one sample in a study of CD8 T cells in ankylosing spondylitis. MiXCR, applied by TCRdb to the 5' RACE reads, yields one record per CDR3 protein. This sample has around 390,000 distinct CDR3 sequences; about 20% occur once, and the top ten carry about 15%. The sequenced material came from blood, either unsorted or a sorted T cell fraction (not recorded which). These TCRs come from a male donor with ankylosing spondylitis. The CDR3 runs from the conserved cysteine through the conserved F or W. Fields, in order: J gene, clone size, V gene, D gene, CDR3 protein, CDR3 DNA. D genes are given only for firm matches. For some rows the clone size is stated as once, few or many, or as a class when expanded; others skip it.

TRBJ2-7	NA	TRBV28	TRBD1	CASRPWTGIAYEQYF	TGTGCCAGCAGACCGTGGACAGGGATTGCGTACGAGCAGTACTTC
TRBJ2-3	many	TRBV20-1	TRBD2	CSARDPLAAGDTQYF	TGCAGTGCTAGAGACCCACTAGCGGCTGGAGATACGCAGTATTTT
TRBJ2-2	few	TRBV9	TRBD2	CASTEREVPNTGELFF	TGTGCCAGCACGGAGCGGGAGGTTCCGAACACCGGGGAGCTGTTTTTT
TRBJ2-7	NA	TRBV9	TRBD1	CASSVEGRQGRSNYEQYF	TGTGCCAGCAGCGTAGAGGGAAGACAGGGACGGTCAAACTACGAGCAGTACTTC
TRBJ2-7	NA	TRBV28	NA	CASSLYRGGNEQYF	TGTGCCAGCAGTTTATATCGGGGCGGGAACGAGCAGTACTTC
TRBJ2-6	many	TRBV5-1	NA	CASSMALGANVLTF	TGCGCCAGCAGCATGGCCTTGGGGGCCAACGTCCTGACTTTC
TRBJ2-3	NA	TRBV6-5	NA	CASSYSGRDGDTQYF	TGTGCCAGCAGTTACTCGGGGAGAGACGGAGATACGCAGTATTTT
TRBJ2-3	NA	TRBV5-1	TRBD2	CASSLIGGEKREDTDTQYF	TGCGCCAGCAGCTTAATTGGGGGAGAGAAGCGGGAGGACACAGATACGCAGTATTTT
TRBJ1-2	once	TRBV3-1	TRBD1	CASNYGTDYGYTF	TGTGCCAGCAACTACGGGACAGATTATGGCTACACCTTC
TRBJ2-7	many	TRBV7-2	NA	CASTPSLASGEQYF	TGTGCCAGCACGCCTTCTCTAGCCTCGGGCGAGCAGTACTTC
TRBJ2-5	many	TRBV29-1	NA	CSYEGQSLETQYF	TGCAGCTATGAGGGACAAAGTCTGGAGACCCAGTACTTC
TRBJ2-4	many	TRBV4-3	NA	CASSQWAGIQYF	TGCGCCAGCAGCCAATGGGCGGGCATTCAGTACTTC
TRBJ2-1	NA	TRBV4-3	NA	CASSQDRNFYNEQFF	TGCGCCAGCAGCCAAGATAGAAATTTCTACAATGAGCAGTTCTTC
TRBJ1-2	few	TRBV9	NA	CASSATVDYGYTF	TGTGCCAGCAGCGCCACTGTCGACTATGGCTACACCTTC
TRBJ2-1	few	TRBV4-1	TRBD2	CASSQERPSGYNEQFF	TGCGCCAGCAGCCAAGAAAGGCCTAGCGGTTACAATGAGCAGTTCTTC
TRBJ2-7	NA	TRBV3-1	TRBD2	CASSQVRASGIYEQYF	TGTGCCAGCAGCCAAGTTAGAGCTAGCGGGATCTACGAGCAGTACTTC
TRBJ2-1	few	TRBV15	NA	CATSRVSYRQDRNEQFF	TGTGCCACCAGCAGAGTCTCCTATAGACAGGACAGAAATGAGCAGTTCTTC
TRBJ2-2	NA	TRBV5-1	TRBD1	CASSLGDRVRTGELFF	TGCGCCAGCAGCTTGGGAGACAGGGTTCGCACCGGGGAGCTGTTTTTT
TRBJ2-7	NA	TRBV29-1	TRBD2	CSVAASGTSTKQYF	TGCAGCGTTGCTGCTAGCGGGACCTCTACGAAGCAGTACTTC
TRBJ2-7	few	TRBV5-6	TRBD2	CASSLGLAGVVPYEQYF	TGTGCCAGCAGCTTGGGACTAGCGGGAGTGGTTCCCTACGAGCAGTACTTC
TRBJ2-1	few	TRBV2	TRBD2	CASMRRGASGRSSYNEQFF	TGTGCCAGCATGAGAAGAGGAGCTAGCGGGAGGTCTTCCTACAATGAGCAGTTCTTC
TRBJ2-1	NA	TRBV7-7	NA	CASSSGGTYDEQFF	TGTGCTAGCAGCTCCGGAGGGACATACGATGAGCAGTTCTTC
TRBJ1-6	few	TRBV12-3/TRBV12-4	NA	CASTPSTVSPLHF	TGTGCCAGCACCCCAAGTACAGTTTCACCCCTCCACTTT
TRBJ2-7	NA	TRBV12-5	TRBD2	CASAWGGLAGGQYF	TGTGCTAGTGCATGGGGGGGGCTAGCGGGAGGGCAGTACTTC
TRBJ1-1	few	TRBV29-1	NA	CSVATGGLTEAFF	TGCAGCGTCGCTACAGGCGGACTAACTGAAGCTTTCTTT
TRBJ1-1	NA	TRBV7-2	TRBD1	CASSSRDRWNTEAFF	TGTGCCAGCAGCTCCCGGGACAGGTGGAACACTGAAGCTTTCTTT
TRBJ2-1	NA	TRBV28	NA	CASSSPTRPPFYNEQFF	TGTGCCAGCAGTTCCCCGACTAGACCCCCTTTTTACAATGAGCAGTTCTTC
TRBJ1-2	NA	TRBV11-2	NA	CASSPVGEGYGYTF	TGTGCCAGCAGCCCGGTGGGCGAGGGCTATGGCTACACCTTC
TRBJ2-7	NA	TRBV5-4	NA	CASSRGLGGYEQYF	TGTGCCAGCAGCCGAGGACTAGGGGGGTACGAGCAGTACTTC
TRBJ2-3	few	TRBV7-9	NA	CASVSGRTSTDTQYF	TGTGCCAGCGTGTCAGGCCGGACTAGCACAGATACGCAGTATTTT
TRBJ1-5	few	TRBV2	TRBD1	CASSGQGISNQPQHF	TGTGCCAGCAGCGGACAGGGGATTAGCAATCAGCCCCAGCATTTT
TRBJ2-1	NA	TRBV5-6	TRBD2	CASSLKSGRAYGSEQFF	TGTGCCAGCAGCTTGAAGAGCGGGAGGGCCTATGGGAGTGAGCAGTTCTTC
TRBJ1-5	few	TRBV4-1	TRBD1	CASSLTWTGGMGYSNQPQHF	TGCGCCAGCAGCCTCACCTGGACAGGGGGCATGGGATATAGCAATCAGCCCCAGCATTTT
TRBJ2-2	few	TRBV4-2	NA	CASSQPDSSNTGELFF	TGTGCCAGCAGCCAACCCGACTCTTCGAACACCGGGGAGCTGTTTTTT
TRBJ2-3	few	TRBV29-1	TRBD1	CSVAGTGPFADTQYF	TGCAGCGTGGCCGGGACAGGGCCCTTCGCAGATACGCAGTATTTT
TRBJ1-1	NA	TRBV5-1	NA	CASGKQGRDTEAFF	TGCGCCAGCGGCAAACAGGGCCGCGACACTGAAGCTTTCTTT
TRBJ1-6	NA	TRBV5-1	TRBD1	CASSPPTGTSPLHF	TGCGCCAGCAGCCCTCCGACAGGGACTTCACCCCTCCACTTT
TRBJ2-3	NA	TRBV6-1	NA	CASSTRGGPDTQYF	TGTGCCAGCAGTACCAGGGGAGGACCAGATACGCAGTATTTT
TRBJ1-2	NA	TRBV12-3/TRBV12-4	TRBD1	CASSFSGTGFSGYTF	TGTGCCAGCAGCTTTTCTGGGACAGGATTCTCTGGCTACACCTTC
TRBJ2-7	NA	TRBV6-2/TRBV6-3	NA	CASRGGGNFLSYEQYF	TGTGCCAGCAGAGGGGGTGGGAACTTCCTATCCTACGAGCAGTACTTC
TRBJ2-3	NA	TRBV5-1	NA	CASTILDPSTDTQYF	TGCGCCAGCACCATCCTGGATCCTAGCACAGATACGCAGTATTTT
TRBJ2-7	few	TRBV5-1	NA	CASSFAGPVYEQYF	TGCGCCAGCAGCTTTGCAGGTCCAGTCTACGAGCAGTACTTC
TRBJ1-2	NA	TRBV7-3	NA	CASSLTTAVPGGYTF	TGTGCCAGCAGCTTAACGACCGCCGTACCTGGGGGCTACACCTTC
TRBJ1-1	few	TRBV10-1	NA	CASSESGFSVGAFF	TGCGCCAGCAGTGAGTCAGGCTTCTCAGTGGGAGCTTTCTTT
TRBJ2-2	many	TRBV12-3/TRBV12-4	TRBD1	CASRPQGRTGELFF	TGTGCCAGCAGACCACAGGGGCGCACCGGGGAGCTGTTTTTT
TRBJ2-1	few	TRBV7-3	TRBD2	CASSLLLSGYNEQFF	TGTGCCAGCAGCTTACTCCTTAGCGGGTATAATGAGCAGTTCTTC
TRBJ1-1	few	TRBV12-3/TRBV12-4	NA	CASSIWGTEAFF	TGTGCCAGCAGCATTTGGGGGACTGAAGCTTTCTTT
TRBJ1-2	NA	TRBV7-9	NA	CASSLALGINYGYTF	TGTGCCAGCAGCTTAGCGCTCGGGATTAACTATGGCTACACCTTC
TRBJ2-2	few	TRBV20-1	TRBD1	CSAARDRANTGELFF	TGCAGTGCTGCCCGGGACAGGGCTAACACCGGGGAGCTGTTTTTT
TRBJ1-5	NA	TRBV6-2/TRBV6-3	NA	CASTPGVANQPQHF	TGTGCCAGCACCCCCGGGGTAGCAAATCAGCCCCAGCATTTT
TRBJ2-5	NA	TRBV2	TRBD2	CASSVLAGVETQYF	TGTGCCAGCAGTGTACTAGCGGGAGTTGAGACCCAGTACTTC
TRBJ1-2	many	TRBV5-1	NA	CASSLVGGAEYGYTF	TGCGCCAGCAGCCTGGTTGGGGGGGCGGAATATGGCTACACCTTC
TRBJ1-2	NA	TRBV12-3/TRBV12-4	NA	CASSPGTARFDYTF	TGTGCCAGCAGTCCCGGGACCGCAAGGTTTGACTACACCTTC
TRBJ1-2	NA	TRBV18	NA	CASSRVPGTPRNYGYTF	TGTGCCAGCTCACGTGTCCCCGGGACACCCAGAAACTATGGCTACACCTTC
TRBJ1-1	NA	TRBV5-1	TRBD1	CASSFETGMNTEAFF	TGCGCCAGCAGCTTCGAGACAGGGATGAACACTGAAGCTTTCTTT
TRBJ2-7	many	TRBV19	TRBD1	CASRSGQPHYEQYF	TGTGCCAGTAGGTCGGGACAGCCGCACTACGAGCAGTACTTC
TRBJ2-1	NA	TRBV7-9	TRBD2	CASSLGTSGYYNEQFF	TGTGCCAGCAGCTTGGGGACTAGCGGATACTACAATGAGCAGTTCTTC
TRBJ2-5	NA	TRBV23-1	TRBD1	CASSRREDRELRETQYF	TGCGCCAGCAGTCGCCGCGAGGACAGGGAGCTCAGGGAGACCCAGTACTTC
TRBJ2-1	few	TRBV29-1	TRBD1	CSTGGGGHNEQFF	TGCAGTACAGGGGGCGGAGGTCACAATGAGCAGTTCTTC